Listed below are T cell receptor beta chains from one sample, sequenced in a study of T-cell reconstitution after alpha-beta-depleted transplantation in children. Via MiXCR, TCRdb re-called the PCR reads, giving one row per CDR3 protein. The sample records about 640,000 distinct CDR3 sequences, around 17% being singletons. Material: PBMCs from the stem cell graft donor, obtained from the stem cell graft. These receptors were obtained from a human donor who donated a stem cell graft to a child with acute myeloid leukemia. Each CDR3 is given with its conserved first and last residue. D genes are given only for firm matches. Size is stated for part of the rows, as once, few or many counts, or as a class when the clone is expanded.

j_call: TRBJ2-3; d_call: TRBD2; clone_size: few; v_call: TRBV7-2; cdr3_aa: CASSLDWLAGTDTQYF; cdr3_nt: TGTGCCAGCAGCTTAGACTGGCTAGCGGGCACAGATACGCAGTATTTT
j_call: TRBJ1-5; d_call: TRBD1; clone_size: few; v_call: TRBV20-1; cdr3_aa: CSAREDREDRPQHF; cdr3_nt: TGCAGTGCTAGAGAGGACAGGGAGGACCGTCCCCAGCATTTT
j_call: TRBJ2-3; d_call: -; clone_size: -; v_call: TRBV21-1; cdr3_aa: CASSKGDSTDTQYF; cdr3_nt: TGTGCCAGCAGCAAAGGGGACAGCACAGATACGCAGTATTTT
j_call: TRBJ1-1; d_call: TRBD1; clone_size: many; v_call: TRBV12-3/TRBV12-4; cdr3_aa: CASSWDRLNTEAFF; cdr3_nt: TGTGCCAGCAGTTGGGACAGGCTGAACACTGAAGCTTTCTTT
j_call: TRBJ2-1; d_call: TRBD2; clone_size: few; v_call: TRBV7-3; cdr3_aa: CASSLKTSGGPYNEQFF; cdr3_nt: TGTGCCAGCAGCTTAAAGACTAGCGGGGGTCCCTACAATGAGCAGTTCTTC
j_call: TRBJ1-1; d_call: -; clone_size: few; v_call: TRBV5-1; cdr3_aa: CASSLAAGYNTEAFF; cdr3_nt: TGCGCCAGCAGCTTGGCCGCGGGGTACAACACTGAAGCTTTCTTT
j_call: TRBJ2-3; d_call: -; clone_size: few; v_call: TRBV7-9; cdr3_aa: CASSRIGSNTDTQYF; cdr3_nt: TGTGCCAGCAGCCGTATCGGGAGTAACACAGATACGCAGTATTTT
j_call: TRBJ2-5; d_call: -; clone_size: -; v_call: TRBV6-2/TRBV6-3; cdr3_aa: CASSWSQHETQYF; cdr3_nt: TGTGCCAGCAGTTGGTCCCAGCATGAGACCCAGTACTTC
j_call: TRBJ2-2; d_call: -; clone_size: -; v_call: TRBV18; cdr3_aa: CASSPPGHQNTGELFF; cdr3_nt: TGTGCCAGCTCACCACCCGGACATCAGAACACCGGGGAGCTGTTTTTT
j_call: TRBJ1-6; d_call: -; clone_size: -; v_call: TRBV5-5; cdr3_aa: CASSPRGGAVLNSPLHF; cdr3_nt: TGTGCCAGCAGCCCTCGGGGGGGGGCTGTACTCAATTCACCCCTCCACTTT
j_call: TRBJ2-1; d_call: TRBD2; clone_size: -; v_call: TRBV2; cdr3_aa: CASSGPSGGRNEQFF; cdr3_nt: TGTGCCAGCAGTGGGCCTAGCGGGGGGCGCAATGAGCAGTTCTTC
j_call: TRBJ2-1; d_call: TRBD1; clone_size: -; v_call: TRBV20-1; cdr3_aa: CSAPRRGQGLYNEQFF; cdr3_nt: TGCAGTGCTCCACGGAGGGGACAGGGGTTATACAATGAGCAGTTCTTC
j_call: TRBJ2-1; d_call: TRBD2; clone_size: many; v_call: TRBV12-3/TRBV12-4; cdr3_aa: CASSRLAGNNEQFF; cdr3_nt: TGTGCCAGCAGTCGACTAGCGGGAAACAATGAGCAGTTCTTC